Listed here are 9 T cell receptor beta chains from one sample, sequenced in a study of MAIT cells during Salmonella Paratyphi A infection. Study-level points and caveats: Infection appeared not to change oligoclonal MAIT cell TRBV usage, which favoured TRBV20 and TRBV6.

No cognate antigen is known for these TCRs. The time point here: before S. Paratyphi A challenge (baseline). The MAIT cell gate was Valpha7.2+ CD161+ T cells, sorted by flow cytometry. One entry per CDR3 protein, called by TCRdb with MiXCR from the 5' RACE reads. The table records around 650 distinct CDR3 sequences, approximately 15% of them present only once. The starting material was MAIT cells from PBMCs, obtained at the first sampling point of the challenge study. The source of these receptors is a person aged 18-70 years who was deliberately infected with Salmonella Paratyphi A in a paratyphoid fever challenge study.

In this sample, this clonotype turned up once. At one of its ends the junction is not consistent with the germline gene, which may arise from a read error. The rearrangement links TRBV20-1 to TRBJ2-5, with 11 bases that match TRBD2. The germline gives CDR1 DFQATT, CDR2 SNEGSKA (reference sequence). The CDR3 contains 19 residues. The CDR3 DNA reads TGCAGTGTTAGAATGAGGTTGGGTGGGACTAGCGGCCCTCAAGAGACCCAATACTTC. Amino acid sequence: CSVRMRLGGTSGPQETQYF.

This clonotype is medium-sized (0.01 to 0.1%) in the sample. The chain joins TRBV6-2 or TRBV6-3 to TRBJ2-1, with 14 positions matching TRBD2. V lost 5 bases to trimming and J lost 6 bases; unmatched junction nucleotides: 12. The CDR3 length is 18 residues. Germline CDR1 MNHEY, CDR2 SVGEGT. CDR3 sequence: CASSPPGTSGGDVNEQFF. The CDR3 bases are TGTGCCAGCAGTCCCCCCGGGACTAGCGGGGGCGACGTCAATGAGCAGTTCTTC.

This clonotype is deemed medium-sized (0.01 to 0.1%). The gene calls are TRBV25-1 and TRBJ2-2; 10 bases are a match to TRBD1. CDR3 length equals 15 residues. Per the germline V gene, CDR1 is MGHDK and CDR2 is SYGVNS. V trimming: 2 bases; J trimming: 3 bases; junction bases outside the gene matches: 0. CDR3 in amino acids: CASSEGTGDTGELFF. CDR3 coding DNA: TGTGCCAGCAGTGAAGGGACAGGGGACACCGGGGAGCTGTTTTTT.

This clonotype is medium-sized. The gene calls are TRBV5-4 and TRBJ2-5; possibly TRBD2 for D (5 bases). Looked up from germline, CDR1 is SGHNT and CDR2 is YYREEE (reference sequence). The CDR3 sequence is 14 residues long. Trimming cost V 3 bases and J 3 bases, with 12 bases left between them. CDR3 in DNA: TGTGCCAGCAGCTCCAAAAGCGGAGAAGAGACCCAGTACTTC. This encodes CASSSKSGEETQYF.

Sample share makes this clonotype large. V is TRBV20-1 and J is TRBJ2-3; 11 bases agree with TRBD2. J gave up 2 bases and V 0 bases, and 4 bases lay outside the gene matches. The CDR3 extends over 16 amino acids. Germline CDR1 reads DFQATT; CDR2 reads SNEGSKA (reference sequence). In DNA form, the CDR3 reads TGCAGTGCTAGAGATGTAGCGGGGGGGCACACAGATACGCAGTATTTT. Translated, it gives CSARDVAGGHTDTQYF.

By share, this clonotype counts as large. The genes are TRBV24-1 and TRBJ2-2, with 9 nucleotides matching TRBD1. Trimming cost V 5 bases and J 3 bases; bases outside gene matches: 0. There are 14 residues in the CDR3. Germline V lookup: CDR1 KGHDR, CDR2 SFDVKD. CDR3: CATSGDRDTGELFF. The CDR3 DNA follows: TGTGCCACCAGTGGGGACAGGGACACCGGGGAGCTGTTTTTT.

By frequency in the sample, this clonotype is medium-sized. V usage is TRBV4-1 and J usage is TRBJ2-1, with no clear D. CDR1 and CDR2 from the germline V gene are MGHRA and YSYEKL. The ends were cut back, 0 bases at V and 9 bases at J, with 3 bases in the middle. The CDR3 is 11 residues long. The CDR3 sequence is CASSQDFEQFF. CDR3 DNA: TGCGCCAGCAGCCAAGACTTTGAGCAGTTCTTC.

This clonotype is large in the sample. This sequence joins TRBV6-4 and TRBJ2-3, with TRBD2 identical over 14 bases. Trimming at V came to 4 bases and at J to 3 bases, leaving 0 bases not matched to a gene. The CDR3 contains 15 residues. The germline CDR1 and CDR2 sequences are MRHNA and SNTAGT. Written as DNA, the CDR3 is TGTGCCAGCAGTGGACTAGCGGGGGGGACAGATACGCAGTATTTT. Amino acids: CASSGLAGGTDTQYF.

This clonotype turned up a few times. J is TRBJ2-5 and V is TRBV3-1, with TRBD1 as a possible D gene (5 bases). Trimming cost V 0 bases and J 4 bases, with 15 bases left between them. Germline V gene lookup returns CDR1 LGHDT and CDR2 YNNKEL (reference sequence). The CDR3 runs to 16 residues. CDR3 residues: CASSQDRQGLRETQYF. Written as DNA, the CDR3 is TGTGCCAGCAGCCAAGATCGGCAGGGCTTACGAGAGACCCAGTACTTC.